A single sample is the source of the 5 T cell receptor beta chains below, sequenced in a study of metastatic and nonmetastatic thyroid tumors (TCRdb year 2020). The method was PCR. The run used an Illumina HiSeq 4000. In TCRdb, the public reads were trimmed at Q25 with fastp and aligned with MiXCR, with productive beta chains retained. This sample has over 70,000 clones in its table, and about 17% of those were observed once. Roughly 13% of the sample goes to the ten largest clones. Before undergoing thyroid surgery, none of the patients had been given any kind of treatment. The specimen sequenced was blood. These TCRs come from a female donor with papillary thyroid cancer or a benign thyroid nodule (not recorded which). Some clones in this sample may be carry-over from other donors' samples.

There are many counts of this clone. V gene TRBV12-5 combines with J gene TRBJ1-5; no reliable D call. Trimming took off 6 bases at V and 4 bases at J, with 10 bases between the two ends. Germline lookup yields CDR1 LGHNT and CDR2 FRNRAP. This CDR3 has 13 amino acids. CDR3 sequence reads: CASGNSDNQPQHF. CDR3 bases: TGTGCTAGTGGAAACAGCGATAATCAGCCCCAGCATTTT.

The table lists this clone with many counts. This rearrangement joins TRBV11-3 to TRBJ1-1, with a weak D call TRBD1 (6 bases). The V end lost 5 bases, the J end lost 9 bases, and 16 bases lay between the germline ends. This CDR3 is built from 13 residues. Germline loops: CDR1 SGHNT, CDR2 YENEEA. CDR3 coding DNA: TGTGCCAGCAGCACCCTATGGGGGGCTAAAGCTTTCTTT. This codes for CASSTLWGAKAFF.

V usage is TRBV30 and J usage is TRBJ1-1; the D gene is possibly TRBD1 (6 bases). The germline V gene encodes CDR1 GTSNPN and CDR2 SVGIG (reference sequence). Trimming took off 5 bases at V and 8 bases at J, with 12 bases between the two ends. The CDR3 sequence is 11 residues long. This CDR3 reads CAWLRGREAFF. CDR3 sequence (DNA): TGTGCCTGGCTCAGGGGACGAGAAGCTTTCTTT.

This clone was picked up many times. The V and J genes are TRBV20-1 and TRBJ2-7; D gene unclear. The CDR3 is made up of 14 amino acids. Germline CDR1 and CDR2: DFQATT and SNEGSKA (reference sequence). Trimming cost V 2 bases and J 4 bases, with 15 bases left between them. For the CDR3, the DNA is TGCAGTGCTAGACGCCTCGGCCTTAATTACGAGCAGTACTTC. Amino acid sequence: CSARRLGLNYEQYF.

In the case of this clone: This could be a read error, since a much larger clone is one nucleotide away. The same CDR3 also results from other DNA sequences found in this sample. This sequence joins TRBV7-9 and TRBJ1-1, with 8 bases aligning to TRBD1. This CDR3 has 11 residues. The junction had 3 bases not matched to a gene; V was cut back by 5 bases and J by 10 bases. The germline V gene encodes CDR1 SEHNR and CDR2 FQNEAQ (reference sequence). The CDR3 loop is CASSGDRGAFF. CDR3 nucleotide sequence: TGTGCCAGCAGCGGTGACAGGGGAGCTTTCTTT. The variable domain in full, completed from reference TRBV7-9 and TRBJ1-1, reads DTGVSQNPRHKITKRGQNVTFRCDPISEHNRLYWYRQTLGQGPEFLTYFQNEAQLEKSRLLSDRFSAERPKGSFSTLEIQRTEQGDSAMYLCASSGDRGAFFGQGTRLTVV.